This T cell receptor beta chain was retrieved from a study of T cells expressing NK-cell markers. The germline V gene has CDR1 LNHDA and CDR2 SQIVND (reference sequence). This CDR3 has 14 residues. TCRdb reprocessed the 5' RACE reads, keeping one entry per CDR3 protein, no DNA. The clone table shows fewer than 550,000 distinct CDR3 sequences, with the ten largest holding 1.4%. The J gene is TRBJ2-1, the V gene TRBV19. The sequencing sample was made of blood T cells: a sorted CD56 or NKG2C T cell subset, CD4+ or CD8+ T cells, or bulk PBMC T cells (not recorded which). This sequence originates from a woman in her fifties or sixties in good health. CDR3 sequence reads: CASSPNLPYNEQFF. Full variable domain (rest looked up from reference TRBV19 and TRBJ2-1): DGGITQSPKYLFRKEGQNVTLSCEQNLNHDAMYWYRQDPGQGLRLIYYSQIVNDFQKGDIAEGYSVSREKKESFPLTVTSAQKNPTAFYLCASSPNLPYNEQFFGPGTRLTVL.